The 7 T cell receptor beta chains given below trace back to one sample, sequenced in a study of blood T cell repertoires in COVID-19. The table came from immunoSEQ multiplex PCR; TCRdb's copy has only in-frame clones and leaves some out. The sample gives about 270,000 clones, approximately 86% of which show up once; just under 9% is in the top ten. The sequenced sample was peripheral blood. The source is a man aged 35 to 55 with active or convalescent COVID-19.

CDR3 sequence reads: CSASGQVTYEQYF. CDR3 DNA: TGCAGTGCTAGTGGACAGGTTACCTACGAGCAGTACTTC. V usage is TRBV20-1 and J usage is TRBJ2-7; 7 nucleotides match TRBD1. Germline values: CDR1 DFQATT, CDR2 SNEGSKA (reference sequence). The CDR3 is made up of 13 amino acids. After removal of 3 bases from V and 2 bases from J, the junction contained 4 bases not matched to a gene.

V is TRBV7-9 and J is TRBJ2-2; a possible D gene is TRBD2 (5 bases). Germline V CDR1 and CDR2: SEHNR, FQNEAQ (reference sequence). This CDR3 is 15 amino acids long. With 5 bases removed from V and 6 bases from J, the gap between germline ends came to 16 bases. The chain's CDR3 is CASSPTTSIAGELFF. In DNA, the CDR3 is TGTGCCAGCAGCCCGACTACTAGTATTGCCGGGGAGCTGTTTTTT. The full variable domain, in which reference TRBV7-9 and TRBJ2-2 provide the parts outside the CDR3, is DTGVSQNPRHKITKRGQNVTFRCDPISEHNRLYWYRQTLGQGPEFLTYFQNEAQLEKSRLLSDRFSAERPKGSFSTLEIQRTEQGDSAMYLCASSPTTSIAGELFFGEGSRLTVL.

CDR3 nucleotides: TGCGCCAGCAGCCAAGGACTACCCTTCTCCTACGAGCAGTACTTC. Protein sequence: CASSQGLPFSYEQYF. The J gene is TRBJ2-7, the V gene TRBV4-1, with D possibly matching TRBD2 (5 bases). The germline V gene encodes CDR1 MGHRA and CDR2 YSYEKL. V was pared by 1 base and J by 0 bases, with 10 bases between. This CDR3 region has 15 residues.

The V and J genes are TRBV4-1 and TRBJ1-5; D is ambiguous. V gave up 0 bases and J gave up 7 bases, with 19 bases separating them. This CDR3 has 17 amino acids. Germline assignment: CDR1 MGHRA and CDR2 YSYEKL. CDR3 sequence (DNA): TGCGCCAGCAGCCAAGATCCTACGGGCGGGAGTGAGCAGCCCCAGCATTTT. This sequence encodes CASSQDPTGGSEQPQHF.

The chain recombines TRBV7-2 with TRBJ2-5, with TRBD1 matching over 8 bases. V lost 5 bases, J lost 3 bases, and 8 bases stayed unmatched. Germline lookup yields CDR1 SGHTA and CDR2 FQGNSA. The CDR3 runs 15 residues. The CDR3 nucleotides are TGTGCCAGCAGCCTAACTCACAGGGGGGAAGAGACCCAGTACTTC. It is translated as CASSLTHRGEETQYF.

This clone has more than one count but fewer than ten. This sequence joins TRBV28 and TRBJ2-5; D gene uncertain. Germline CDR1 is MDHEN and CDR2 is SYDVKM. V shed 3 bases and J shed 1 base, with 12 bases lying between them. The CDR3 covers 15 residues. In DNA, the CDR3 is TGTGCCAGCAGTTTTCCCTGGGCTGGCCAAGAGACCCAGTACTTC. As protein: CASSFPWAGQETQYF.

This chain connects TRBV4-1 to TRBJ1-5; TRBD1 matches at 9 bases. The CDR3 is made up of 19 amino acids. The J segment lost 0 bases and the V segment lost 2 bases, leaving 11 bases of the junction unmatched. The V gene's germline CDR1 is MGHRA and CDR2 YSYEKL. The CDR3 loop is CASSQSPGQGFYSNQPQHF. CDR3 DNA sequence: TGCGCCAGCAGCCAAAGCCCGGGACAGGGATTTTATAGCAATCAGCCCCAGCATTTT.